This T cell receptor beta chain was sequenced in a study of T-cell memory formation after mild COVID-19. General study results and limits: Shrinking CD4+ clones resided mostly in CM and EM, and CD8+ ones in EMRA.

Regarding this clonotype: Its specificity is unknown.

From germline, CDR1 is LGHNA and CDR2 YNFKEQ. J was trimmed by 5 bases and V by 3 bases; bases with no gene match: 7. The CDR3 has 17 amino acids. TCRdb passed the 5' RACE reads through MiXCR, listing each CDR3 protein once. The data show roughly 410,000 distinct CDR3 sequences, roughly 24% seen once. This rearrangement joins TRBV4-2 to TRBJ2-5; 15 bases are shared with TRBD2. The material sequenced was PBMCs or a T cell subset sorted from them (not recorded which). The TCR sequence derives from an adult woman who had mild COVID-19 (a few samples of this study predate the infection). Cell type and time point are not known. CDR3 nucleotides: TGTGCCAGCAGCCAGGGACTAGCGGGGGGAGTGGCTGAGACCCAGTACTTC. Amino acid sequence: CASSQGLAGGVAETQYF.